This TCR beta chain was profiled in a study of T cell repertoires in cytomegalovirus infection. Study-wide background: Indications came from public TCR beta signatures; they pointed to CMV infection and to a matching HLA type. Study conclusions and caveats: Public TCR beta family frequency separated CMV-and-HLA carriers, including in an independent cohort.

There are a few counts of this clonotype. Its cognate antigen is unknown. MiXCR was run by TCRdb on the reads, yielding one entry per CDR3 protein. This sample has almost 550,000 distinct CDR3 sequences, with approximately 16% found just once. Germline V gives CDR1 MNHEY, CDR2 SMNVEV (reference sequence). V lost 3 bases, J lost 10 bases, and 3 bases stayed unmatched. This CDR3 is 13 amino acids long. The rearrangement uses TRBV27 and TRBJ1-6, with TRBD1 identical over 7 bases. The sample was CD8+ T cells from PBMCs. This sequence originates from a human donor in good health (CMV status not recorded). Some clones in this sample may be carry-over from other donors' samples. Here the CDR3 DNA reads TGTGCCAGCAGTTTTAGGGGGCGGTCACCCCTCCACTTT. Its protein is CASSFRGRSPLHF.